The rows below give T cell receptor beta chains drawn from one sample of a study of cytomegalovirus exposure and HLA in healthy donors. Assay used: immunoSEQ multiplex PCR; TCRdb lists only in-frame clones, some missing. The data contain 110,000 or so clones, less than 10% of them seen just once; the ten biggest clones take up approximately 6%. The sequenced material came from PBMCs. The receptors stem from a woman between 40 and 55 years old in good health and CMV-seropositive. Both conserved end residues are part of each CDR3. Fields, in order: J gene, D gene, clone size, V gene, CDR3 protein, CDR3 DNA. D genes are given only for firm matches. Part of the rows lack a size; the others show once, few, many or a class for expanded clones.

j_gene: TRBJ1-3
d_gene: NA
abundance: few
v_gene: TRBV11-2
CDR3aa: CASSLQGSPGNTIYF
CDR3nt: TGTGCCAGCAGCCTACAGGGATCCCCTGGAAACACCATATATTTT

j_gene: TRBJ1-1
d_gene: TRBD1
abundance: few
v_gene: TRBV6-5
CDR3aa: CASSSVQGRLNTEAFF
CDR3nt: TGTGCCAGCAGTTCGGTACAGGGGCGCCTGAACACTGAAGCTTTCTTT

j_gene: TRBJ1-1
d_gene: NA
abundance: few
v_gene: TRBV2
CDR3aa: CASSDGKGMNTEAFF
CDR3nt: TGTGCCAGCAGTGATGGGAAGGGGATGAACACTGAAGCTTTCTTT

j_gene: TRBJ1-5
d_gene: NA
abundance: few
v_gene: TRBV15
CDR3aa: CATSRDPAGNQPQHF
CDR3nt: TGTGCCACCAGCAGAGATCCTGCGGGCAATCAGCCCCAGCATTTT

j_gene: TRBJ1-1
d_gene: NA
abundance: few
v_gene: TRBV10-3
CDR3aa: CAISEGQLNTEAFF
CDR3nt: TGTGCCATCAGTGAGGGACAGCTGAACACTGAAGCTTTCTTT

j_gene: TRBJ2-5
d_gene: TRBD1
abundance: few
v_gene: TRBV4-1
CDR3aa: CASSRQGTGETQYF
CDR3nt: TGCGCCAGCAGTAGACAGGGAACGGGGGAGACCCAGTACTTC

j_gene: TRBJ2-1
d_gene: NA
abundance: NA
v_gene: TRBV11-3
CDR3aa: CASSFRDSYNEQFF
CDR3nt: TGTGCCAGCAGCTTCAGGGATTCCTACAATGAGCAGTTCTTC

j_gene: TRBJ1-4
d_gene: NA
abundance: few
v_gene: TRBV6-5
CDR3aa: CASSSRKAEKLFF
CDR3nt: TGTGCCAGCAGCTCGCGGAAGGCGGAAAAACTGTTTTTT

j_gene: TRBJ2-5
d_gene: TRBD1
abundance: few
v_gene: TRBV5-6
CDR3aa: CASSLRGPAQETQYF
CDR3nt: TGTGCCAGCAGCTTGAGGGGGCCGGCTCAAGAGACCCAGTACTTC

j_gene: TRBJ2-7
d_gene: NA
abundance: few
v_gene: TRBV11-2
CDR3aa: CASSLDSNSYEQYF
CDR3nt: TGTGCCAGCAGCTTAGACAGTAACTCCTACGAGCAGTACTTC

j_gene: TRBJ1-4
d_gene: TRBD1
abundance: few
v_gene: TRBV2
CDR3aa: CASSRDRKDKLFF
CDR3nt: TGTGCCAGCAGCCGGGACAGAAAAGACAAACTGTTTTTT

j_gene: TRBJ1-2
d_gene: TRBD1
abundance: few
v_gene: TRBV6-1
CDR3aa: CASAAGTGDYGYTF
CDR3nt: TGTGCCAGCGCGGCCGGGACAGGGGACTATGGCTACACCTTC

j_gene: TRBJ1-5
d_gene: NA
abundance: NA
v_gene: TRBV7-9
CDR3aa: CASSSREGRPDQPQHF
CDR3nt: TGTGCCAGCAGCTCAAGGGAGGGGCGACCCGATCAGCCCCAGCATTTT

j_gene: TRBJ2-2
d_gene: TRBD1
abundance: NA
v_gene: TRBV5-1
CDR3aa: CASTLGTGLTGELFF
CDR3nt: TGCGCCAGCACCCTCGGGACAGGTCTTACCGGGGAGCTGTTTTTT

j_gene: TRBJ2-4
d_gene: NA
abundance: few
v_gene: TRBV19
CDR3aa: CASSMGEVGIQYF
CDR3nt: TGTGCCAGTAGTATGGGGGAGGTGGGAATTCAGTACTTC

j_gene: TRBJ2-7
d_gene: NA
abundance: NA
v_gene: TRBV14
CDR3aa: CASSQDKPGVYEQYF
CDR3nt: TGTGCCAGCAGCCAAGACAAACCGGGGGTATACGAGCAGTACTTC

j_gene: TRBJ2-7
d_gene: NA
abundance: NA
v_gene: TRBV28
CDR3aa: CASSRQATYEQYF
CDR3nt: TGTGCCAGCTCCCGACAGGCGACCTACGAGCAGTACTTC

j_gene: TRBJ1-4
d_gene: NA
abundance: NA
v_gene: TRBV5-1
CDR3aa: CASSLVTDSTNEKLFF
CDR3nt: TGCGCCAGCAGCTTGGTGACCGACTCAACTAATGAAAAACTGTTTTTT

j_gene: TRBJ1-6
d_gene: NA
abundance: few
v_gene: TRBV23-1
CDR3aa: CASSHTTGKSNSPLHF
CDR3nt: TGCGCCAGCAGTCATACAACAGGGAAAAGCAATTCACCCCTCCACTTT

j_gene: TRBJ2-3
d_gene: TRBD2
abundance: NA
v_gene: TRBV6-4
CDR3aa: CASSERTGGGTQYF
CDR3nt: TGTGCCAGCAGTGAAAGAACGGGGGGTGGTACGCAGTATTTT

j_gene: TRBJ2-2
d_gene: NA
abundance: few
v_gene: TRBV6-5
CDR3aa: CASLPTRGGELFF
CDR3nt: TGTGCCAGCCTCCCCACGCGGGGTGGGGAGCTGTTTTTT

j_gene: TRBJ2-4
d_gene: NA
abundance: NA
v_gene: TRBV19
CDR3aa: CASRDGDIQYF
CDR3nt: TGTGCCAGTAGGGACGGGGACATTCAGTACTTC

j_gene: TRBJ2-7
d_gene: NA
abundance: NA
v_gene: TRBV12-5
CDR3aa: CASGFQGLVLYF
CDR3nt: TGTGCTAGTGGTTTCCAGGGGTTGGTGCTGTACTTC

j_gene: TRBJ2-5
d_gene: NA
abundance: few
v_gene: TRBV6-5
CDR3aa: CASSFGGRKKETQYF
CDR3nt: TGTGCCAGCAGTTTCGGGGGGCGGAAAAAAGAGACCCAGTACTTC

j_gene: TRBJ1-5
d_gene: NA
abundance: few
v_gene: TRBV2
CDR3aa: CASSYSNQPQHF
CDR3nt: TGTGCCAGCAGTTATAGCAATCAGCCCCAGCATTTT

j_gene: TRBJ1-2
d_gene: TRBD1
abundance: NA
v_gene: TRBV7-9
CDR3aa: CASSSQGARGYGYTF
CDR3nt: TGTGCCAGCAGCTCCCAGGGGGCGCGAGGGTATGGCTACACCTTC

j_gene: TRBJ2-1
d_gene: TRBD1
abundance: few
v_gene: TRBV5-1
CDR3aa: CASSRQGASSYNEQFF
CDR3nt: TGCGCCAGCAGCCGACAGGGGGCGAGCTCCTACAATGAGCAGTTCTTC

j_gene: TRBJ2-1
d_gene: NA
abundance: NA
v_gene: TRBV29-1
CDR3aa: CSVEEVANEQFF
CDR3nt: TGCAGCGTTGAAGAGGTAGCCAATGAGCAGTTCTTC

j_gene: TRBJ1-1
d_gene: TRBD1
abundance: NA
v_gene: TRBV7-9
CDR3aa: CASSLASGTATEAFF
CDR3nt: TGTGCCAGCAGCTTAGCGAGTGGGACAGCCACTGAAGCTTTCTTT

j_gene: TRBJ1-1
d_gene: NA
abundance: few
v_gene: TRBV5-1
CDR3aa: CASSLWEGTEAFF
CDR3nt: TGCGCCAGCAGCTTATGGGAGGGGACTGAAGCTTTCTTT

j_gene: TRBJ2-7
d_gene: NA
abundance: few
v_gene: TRBV7-8
CDR3aa: CASSLVKGTGSYEQYF
CDR3nt: TGTGCCAGCAGCTTAGTTAAAGGCACAGGGTCCTACGAGCAGTACTTC

j_gene: TRBJ2-1
d_gene: NA
abundance: few
v_gene: TRBV7-3
CDR3aa: CASSLTPALGRARNNEQFF
CDR3nt: TGTGCCAGCAGCTTAACGCCTGCCCTCGGCAGGGCCCGAAACAATGAGCAGTTCTTC

j_gene: TRBJ1-6
d_gene: NA
abundance: few
v_gene: TRBV30
CDR3aa: CAWERGLGPNYNSPLHF
CDR3nt: TGTGCCTGGGAAAGGGGACTAGGGCCCAACTATAATTCACCCCTCCACTTT

j_gene: TRBJ1-6
d_gene: NA
abundance: few
v_gene: TRBV30
CDR3aa: CAWKGTPNSPLHF
CDR3nt: TGTGCCTGGAAGGGGACACCCAATTCACCCCTCCACTTT

j_gene: TRBJ1-1
d_gene: TRBD1
abundance: NA
v_gene: TRBV5-1
CDR3aa: CASSLSAGTGGEAFF
CDR3nt: TGCGCCAGCAGCTTGTCGGCGGGGACAGGGGGTGAAGCTTTCTTT

j_gene: TRBJ2-1
d_gene: TRBD2
abundance: NA
v_gene: TRBV2
CDR3aa: CASSLDGGDRNEQFF
CDR3nt: TGTGCCAGCAGTTTAGACGGGGGGGATAGGAATGAGCAGTTCTTC

j_gene: TRBJ2-2
d_gene: TRBD1
abundance: NA
v_gene: TRBV10-2
CDR3aa: CASSARDRGRTGELFF
CDR3nt: TGCGCCAGCAGTGCAAGGGACAGGGGTCGGACCGGGGAGCTGTTTTTT

j_gene: TRBJ2-3
d_gene: NA
abundance: few
v_gene: TRBV6-1
CDR3aa: CASSVGLSSSDTQYF
CDR3nt: TGTGCCAGCAGTGTAGGACTCTCATCATCCGATACGCAGTATTTT

j_gene: TRBJ2-3
d_gene: TRBD2
abundance: many
v_gene: TRBV2
CDR3aa: CASSDSGSGGSTDTQYF
CDR3nt: TGTGCCAGCAGTGATTCGGGGAGCGGGGGGAGCACAGATACGCAGTATTTT

j_gene: TRBJ2-5
d_gene: TRBD2
abundance: NA
v_gene: TRBV6-1
CDR3aa: CASSKDYGGWETQYF
CDR3nt: TGTGCCAGCAGTAAGGACTACGGGGGGTGGGAGACCCAGTACTTC

j_gene: TRBJ2-7
d_gene: NA
abundance: few
v_gene: TRBV28
CDR3aa: CASSFIPNYEQYF
CDR3nt: TGTGCCAGCAGTTTTATCCCTAACTACGAGCAGTACTTC

j_gene: TRBJ2-2
d_gene: NA
abundance: NA
v_gene: TRBV5-1
CDR3aa: CASSPQAPNTGELFF
CDR3nt: TGCGCCAGCAGCCCACAGGCCCCGAACACCGGGGAGCTGTTTTTT

j_gene: TRBJ1-2
d_gene: TRBD1
abundance: few
v_gene: TRBV30
CDR3aa: CAWSRGQGLLYGYTF
CDR3nt: TGTGCCTGGAGCCGGGGACAGGGACTCCTCTATGGCTACACCTTC

j_gene: TRBJ2-7
d_gene: TRBD1
abundance: NA
v_gene: TRBV7-8
CDR3aa: CASSSLGTEYYEQYF
CDR3nt: TGTGCCAGCAGCTCGTTGGGGACAGAATACTACGAGCAGTACTTC

j_gene: TRBJ2-7
d_gene: TRBD1
abundance: NA
v_gene: TRBV30
CDR3aa: CAWSTGTGGNEQYF
CDR3nt: TGTGCCTGGAGCACCGGGACAGGGGGGAATGAGCAGTACTTC

j_gene: TRBJ2-4
d_gene: NA
abundance: NA
v_gene: TRBV5-1
CDR3aa: CASSPQGGIAKNIQYF
CDR3nt: TGCGCCAGCAGCCCCCAGGGGGGAATAGCCAAAAACATTCAGTACTTC

j_gene: TRBJ2-7
d_gene: TRBD2
abundance: few
v_gene: TRBV30
CDR3aa: CAWKGLDYEQYF
CDR3nt: TGTGCCTGGAAGGGACTAGACTACGAGCAGTACTTC

j_gene: TRBJ2-7
d_gene: TRBD2
abundance: NA
v_gene: TRBV6-5
CDR3aa: CASSYSETSGDEQYF
CDR3nt: TGTGCCAGCAGTTACTCTGAGACTAGCGGAGACGAGCAGTACTTC

j_gene: TRBJ1-6
d_gene: NA
abundance: few
v_gene: TRBV7-2
CDR3aa: CASSLFNRRYNSPLHF
CDR3nt: TGTGCCAGCAGCTTATTTAACAGGCGCTATAATTCACCCCTCCACTTT

j_gene: TRBJ2-6
d_gene: TRBD1
abundance: few
v_gene: TRBV18
CDR3aa: CASSATGAPGANVLTF
CDR3nt: TGTGCCAGCTCAGCGACAGGGGCCCCTGGGGCCAACGTCCTGACTTTC

j_gene: TRBJ1-1
d_gene: NA
abundance: NA
v_gene: TRBV19
CDR3aa: CASSIRGRETEAFF
CDR3nt: TGTGCCAGTAGTATCAGAGGGCGGGAGACTGAAGCTTTCTTT

j_gene: TRBJ1-1
d_gene: TRBD1
abundance: NA
v_gene: TRBV5-1
CDR3aa: CASSLGQGITEAFF
CDR3nt: TGCGCCAGCAGCTTGGGACAGGGGATCACTGAAGCTTTCTTT

j_gene: TRBJ2-7
d_gene: NA
abundance: NA
v_gene: TRBV5-4
CDR3aa: CASSSPDSYEQYF
CDR3nt: TGTGCCAGCAGCAGCCCGGACAGCTACGAGCAGTACTTC

j_gene: TRBJ2-5
d_gene: TRBD2
abundance: few
v_gene: TRBV11-2
CDR3aa: CASSFTSGGQETQYF
CDR3nt: TGTGCCAGCAGCTTTACTAGCGGGGGGCAGGAGACCCAGTACTTC

j_gene: TRBJ2-3
d_gene: TRBD2
abundance: NA
v_gene: TRBV5-1
CDR3aa: CASSLGASGGPQTDTQYF
CDR3nt: TGCGCCAGCAGCTTGGGGGCTAGCGGGGGGCCTCAGACAGATACGCAGTATTTT

j_gene: TRBJ2-7
d_gene: TRBD1
abundance: NA
v_gene: TRBV4-1
CDR3aa: CASSQSGTDSYEQYF
CDR3nt: TGCGCCAGCAGCCAGTCCGGGACAGACTCCTACGAGCAGTACTTC

j_gene: TRBJ2-1
d_gene: TRBD2
abundance: few
v_gene: TRBV18
CDR3aa: CASSPEAGGRNEQFF
CDR3nt: TGTGCCAGCTCACCCGAAGCGGGGGGGCGCAATGAGCAGTTCTTC

j_gene: TRBJ2-1
d_gene: NA
abundance: NA
v_gene: TRBV19
CDR3aa: CASSITPLSSDNEQFF
CDR3nt: TGTGCCAGTAGTATTACCCCTTTGTCTAGCGACAATGAGCAGTTCTTC

j_gene: TRBJ2-5
d_gene: NA
abundance: few
v_gene: TRBV4-2
CDR3aa: CASSQGTSDEETQYF
CDR3nt: TGTGCCAGCAGCCAAGGGACTTCGGACGAAGAGACCCAGTACTTC

j_gene: TRBJ2-7
d_gene: NA
abundance: NA
v_gene: TRBV29-1
CDR3aa: CSVVPLQGSTYEQYF
CDR3nt: TGCAGCGTTGTACCGCTTCAGGGGTCGACCTACGAGCAGTACTTC